What follows are 19 T cell receptor beta chains derived from one specimen sequenced in a study of blood T cell repertoires in COVID-19. Data came from immunoSEQ multiplex PCR; TCRdb stores just in-frame clones and leaves some out. The table records some 56,000 clones, approximately 92% of them present only once. Sequenced sample: peripheral blood. Receptors were obtained from a woman in her sixties or seventies with COVID-19, enrolled during active disease.

This sequence joins TRBV27 and TRBJ1-4; D gene unclear. The V gene lost 5 bases and the J gene lost 0 bases, with 10 bases spanning the gap. The CDR3 sequence is 15 residues long. Per the germline V gene, CDR1 is MNHEY and CDR2 is SMNVEV (reference sequence). Written as DNA, the CDR3 is TGTGCCAGCAGTGACTTAGAGGCAACTAATGAAAAACTGTTTTTT. This codes for CASSDLEATNEKLFF.

The chain joins TRBV15 to TRBJ1-1, with D perhaps TRBD1 (6 bases). The CDR3 runs to 17 residues. V was pared by 0 bases and J by 4 bases, with 18 bases between. In germline, CDR1 is LNHNV, CDR2 YYDKDF (reference sequence). The CDR3 DNA reads as TGTGCCACCAGCAGAGATGTGGGGAAGGGGGTCTTCACTGAAGCTTTCTTT. Protein sequence: CATSRDVGKGVFTEAFF. Looking up the rest from reference TRBV15 and TRBJ1-1 gives the full variable domain: DAMVIQNPRYQVTQFGKPVTLSCSQTLNHNVMYWYQQKSSQAPKLLFHYYDKDFNNEADTPDNFQSRRPNTSFCFLDIRSPGLGDTAMYLCATSRDVGKGVFTEAFFGQGTRLTVV.

The chain combines TRBV6-2 or TRBV6-3 with TRBJ1-5; possibly TRBD1 for D (5 bases). Deletions cut 2 bases from V and 4 bases from J, with 9 bases between. CDR3 length: 14 residues. CDR1 and CDR2 from the germline V gene are MNHEY and SVGEGT. The CDR3 sequence is CASSYTGENQPQHF. The CDR3 DNA sequence: TGTGCCAGCAGTTACACAGGCGAGAATCAGCCCCAGCATTTT.

This rearrangement joins TRBV2 to TRBJ2-7, with 7 bases matching TRBD2. The germline V gene encodes CDR1 SNHLY and CDR2 FYNNEI. The ends lost 8 bases at V and 9 bases at J; junction bases unmatched: 4. The CDR3 runs 10 residues. CDR3 protein: CASGGRAQYF. The CDR3 nucleotides are TGTGCCAGCGGGGGGAGGGCGCAGTACTTC.

The chain carries TRBV28 and TRBJ1-3; 7 nucleotides agree with TRBD1. Trimming took 6 bases from V and 0 from J; bases not matched to a gene: 5. Germline values: CDR1 MDHEN, CDR2 SYDVKM. The CDR3 runs 15 residues. The CDR3 sequence is CASSMGQLSGNTIYF. In DNA, the CDR3 is TGTGCCAGCAGCATGGGACAGCTCTCTGGAAACACCATATATTTT. The variable domain in full, completed from reference TRBV28 and TRBJ1-3, reads DVKVTQSSRYLVKRTGEKVFLECVQDMDHENMFWYRQDPGLGLRLIYFSYDVKMKEKGDIPEGYSVSREKKERFSLILESASTNQTSMYLCASSMGQLSGNTIYFGEGSWLTVV.

Only one count was recorded for this clone. V gene TRBV5-1 combines with J gene TRBJ2-3, with 7 bases fitting TRBD1. The CDR3 consists of 13 residues. Germline V CDR1 and CDR2: SGHRS, YFSETQ. Trimming at V came to 4 bases and at J to 4 bases, leaving 3 bases not matched to a gene. This CDR3 is CASSGDSSDTQYF. As DNA, the CDR3 is TGCGCCAGCAGCGGGGACAGCTCAGATACGCAGTATTTT.

V is TRBV7-2 and J is TRBJ2-7, with 9 nucleotides matching TRBD2. CDR3 length equals 15 residues. After removal of 1 base from V and 9 bases from J, the junction contained 10 bases not matched to a gene. CDR1 is SGHTA, CDR2 FQGNSA, per germline. The CDR3 protein is CASSLDYAGGPVQYF. As DNA, the CDR3 is TGTGCCAGCAGCTTAGATTACGCGGGAGGGCCGGTGCAGTACTTC.

The J gene is TRBJ1-2, the V gene TRBV4-2, with TRBD1 matching 10 bases. Germline trimming cut 2 bases from V and 4 bases from J; bases unmatched to any gene: 7. This CDR3 spans 16 amino acids. Germline lookup yields CDR1 LGHNA and CDR2 YNFKEQ. The CDR3 DNA follows: TGTGCCAGCAGCCAACAACCGACAGGGGGCACCTATGGCTACACCTTC. It codes for CASSQQPTGGTYGYTF.

The genes are TRBV11-2 and TRBJ1-1, with a tentative D call TRBD1 (5 bases). V was cut by 0 bases and J by 3 bases, with 11 bases left in between. Germline-derived CDR1 and CDR2 are SGHAT and FQNNGV. CDR3 size: 15 residues. The CDR3 sequence is CASSLDGEGYTEAFF. In nucleotides, the CDR3 is TGTGCCAGCAGCTTAGATGGGGAGGGGTACACTGAAGCTTTCTTT. The entire variable domain, with the rest obtained from reference TRBV11-2 and TRBJ1-1, is as follows: EAGVAQSPRYKIIEKRQSVAFWCNPISGHATLYWYQQILGQGPKLLIQFQNNGVVDDSQLPKDRFSAERLKGVDSTLKIQPAKLEDSAVYLCASSLDGEGYTEAFFGQGTRLTVV.

This clone was counted between two and nine times. The rearrangement links TRBV2 to TRBJ2-7; D is undetermined. Germline values: CDR1 SNHLY, CDR2 FYNNEI. This CDR3 is built from 14 residues. The V end lost 3 bases, the J end lost 2 bases, and 11 bases lay between the germline ends. The CDR3 bases are TGTGCCAGCAGTGAGGCAGAATCGACCTACGAGCAGTACTTC. Residues: CASSEAESTYEQYF. Full variable domain (remainder filled in from reference TRBV2 and TRBJ2-7): EPEVTQTPSHQVTQMGQEVILRCVPISNHLYFYWYRQILGQKVEFLVSFYNNEISEKSEIFDDQFSVERPDGSNFTLKIRSTKLEDSAMYFCASSEAESTYEQYFGPGTRLTVT.

The J gene is TRBJ1-2, the V gene TRBV27; 9 bases line up with TRBD1. Germline V lookup: CDR1 MNHEY, CDR2 SMNVEV (reference sequence). Trimming at V came to 5 bases and at J to 5 bases, leaving 3 bases not matched to a gene. The CDR3 contains 13 residues. CDR3 in amino acids: CASSTGTGYGYTF. The CDR3 DNA reads as TGTGCCAGCAGTACAGGGACAGGGTATGGCTACACCTTC.

The chain carries TRBV27 and TRBJ1-5; tentative D call: TRBD1 (5 bases). The germline V gene encodes CDR1 MNHEY and CDR2 SMNVEV (reference sequence). Trimming stripped 6 bases from V and 0 bases from J, with 15 bases between. The CDR3 spans 16 residues. The CDR3 DNA reads TGTGCCAGCAGCCAGGGCCTAAGGTATAGCAATCAGCCCCAGCATTTT. The encoded protein is CASSQGLRYSNQPQHF.

J is TRBJ2-7 and V is TRBV30, with D possibly TRBD2 on 6 matching bases. The CDR3 runs 15 residues. Germline V gene data show CDR1 as GTSNPN and CDR2 as SVGIG (reference sequence). The V and J ends lost 1 base and 4 bases respectively, with 17 bases between them. The CDR3 loop is CAWSGVGTDGYEQYF. CDR3 bases: TGTGCCTGGAGTGGGGTAGGGACTGATGGGTACGAGCAGTACTTC.

This chain joins TRBV28 and TRBJ1-2; D is possibly TRBD1 (6 bases). This CDR3 has 14 residues. V dropped 4 bases and J dropped 7 bases, with 16 bases sitting between them. Germline V gene lookup returns CDR1 MDHEN and CDR2 SYDVKM. CDR3 bases: TGTGCCAGCAGTTCCGGACAGCCTGGGGGTGGCTACACCTTC. This codes for CASSSGQPGGGYTF.

The chain combines TRBV11-3 with TRBJ2-7, with TRBD2 matching 7 bases. Per germline, CDR1 SGHNT and CDR2 YENEEA. The CDR3 sequence is 15 residues long. V lost 7 bases, J lost 4 bases, and 13 bases stayed unmatched. CDR3 sequence reads: CASTLFGLAVYEQYF. CDR3 nucleotides: TGTGCCAGCACCTTGTTCGGGCTAGCGGTATACGAGCAGTACTTC.

The chain employs TRBV28 and TRBJ1-1; D is perhaps TRBD1 (6 bases). Germline CDR1 reads MDHEN; CDR2 reads SYDVKM. The CDR3 has 14 amino acids. Between the trimmed V and J ends, which lost 4 bases and 4 bases, there was a span of 13 bases. CDR3 nucleotides: TGTGCCAGCAGTTCCAATTCCAGGGGCACTGAAGCTTTCTTT. Amino acid sequence: CASSSNSRGTEAFF.

J is TRBJ2-7 and V is TRBV11-3, with D hard to call. From germline, CDR1 is SGHNT and CDR2 YENEEA. The V and J ends lost 2 bases and 0 bases respectively, with 8 bases between them. CDR3 length: 14 amino acids. The chain's CDR3 is CASSLSHSSYEQYF. The CDR3 coding sequence is TGTGCCAGCAGCTTATCTCACAGCTCCTACGAGCAGTACTTC.

This rearrangement joins TRBV19 to TRBJ2-2; 9 nucleotides match TRBD2. The CDR3 length is 15 residues. Germline trimming cut 1 base from V and 6 bases from J; bases unmatched to any gene: 3. The germline gives CDR1 LNHDA, CDR2 SQIVND (reference sequence). The CDR3 DNA reads as TGTGCCAGTAGTATAGTCCCTAGCGGGGCCGGGGAGCTGTTTTTT. Translation: CASSIVPSGAGELFF. The variable domain in full, completed from reference TRBV19 and TRBJ2-2, reads DGGITQSPKYLFRKEGQNVTLSCEQNLNHDAMYWYRQDPGQGLRLIYYSQIVNDFQKGDIAEGYSVSREKKESFPLTVTSAQKNPTAFYLCASSIVPSGAGELFFGEGSRLTVL.

V usage is TRBV7-9 and J usage is TRBJ2-1; no reliable D call. The germline V and J ends were trimmed by 5 bases and 3 bases, with 17 bases remaining between them. The CDR3 has 16 amino acids. In germline, CDR1 is SEHNR, CDR2 FQNEAQ (reference sequence). As DNA, the CDR3 is TGTGCCAGCAGCACCCCCCCTCTTGGCCGCTACAATGAGCAGTTCTTC. Translated: CASSTPPLGRYNEQFF.